The present T cell receptor beta chain was sequenced within a study of T cell repertoires in cytomegalovirus infection. Study at large: The study used recently identified HLA-C-restricted and well-studied HLA-B-restricted CMV epitopes. General observations from the study: Identification of carriers of CMV plus the relevant HLA was achieved through cumulative public TCR beta family frequency. Clonotypes of TCR beta that were HLA-C-restricted and CMV-specific dominated the ex vivo response.

TCRdb passed the reads through MiXCR, listing each CDR3 protein once. The sample has 300,000 or so distinct CDR3 sequences, roughly 25% seen once; the top ten hold about an eighth. This clonotype was observed at least ten times. Its antigen is not known. There are 15 residues in the CDR3. CDR1 SGHTA and CDR2 FQGNSA come from the germline V gene. Losses at the gene ends were 5 bases for V and 3 bases for J; bases not matched to a gene: 6. Sequenced here: cultured PBMCs, sampled from culture after CMV antigen stimulation. The sequence came from a human donor in good health (CMV status not recorded). Some clones in this sample may be carry-over from other donors' samples. V usage is TRBV7-2 and J usage is TRBJ2-7; 11 nucleotides agree with TRBD1. The CDR3 protein is CASSVGQGAVYEQYF. The CDR3 DNA sequence: TGTGCCAGCAGCGTAGGACAGGGGGCGGTCTACGAGCAGTACTTC.